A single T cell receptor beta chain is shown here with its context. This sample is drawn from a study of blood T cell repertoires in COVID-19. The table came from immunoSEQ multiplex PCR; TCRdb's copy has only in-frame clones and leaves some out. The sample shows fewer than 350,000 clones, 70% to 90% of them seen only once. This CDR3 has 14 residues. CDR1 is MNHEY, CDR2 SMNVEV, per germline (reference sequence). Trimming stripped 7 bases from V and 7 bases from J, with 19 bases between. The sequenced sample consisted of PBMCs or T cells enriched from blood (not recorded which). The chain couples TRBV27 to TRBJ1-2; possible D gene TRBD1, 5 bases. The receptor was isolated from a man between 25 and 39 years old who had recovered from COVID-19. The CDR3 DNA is TGTGCCAGCACACCCAGGGCCCAGTATGGTGGCTACACCTTC. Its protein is CASTPRAQYGGYTF.